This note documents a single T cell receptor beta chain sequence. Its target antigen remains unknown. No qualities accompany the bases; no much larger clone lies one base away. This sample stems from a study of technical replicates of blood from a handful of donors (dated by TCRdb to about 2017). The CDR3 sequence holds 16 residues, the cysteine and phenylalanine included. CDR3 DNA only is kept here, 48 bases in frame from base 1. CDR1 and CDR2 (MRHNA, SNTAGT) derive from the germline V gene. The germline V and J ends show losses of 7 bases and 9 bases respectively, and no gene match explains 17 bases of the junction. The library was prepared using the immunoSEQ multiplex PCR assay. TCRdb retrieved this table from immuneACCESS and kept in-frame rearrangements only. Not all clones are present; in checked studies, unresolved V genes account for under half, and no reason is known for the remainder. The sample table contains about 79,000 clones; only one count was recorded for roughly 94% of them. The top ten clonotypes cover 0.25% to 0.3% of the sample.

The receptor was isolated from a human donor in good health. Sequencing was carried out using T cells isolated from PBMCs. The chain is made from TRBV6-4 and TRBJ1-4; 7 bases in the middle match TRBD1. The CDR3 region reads CASTRTARGQAKKLFF. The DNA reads TGTGCCAGCACCAGAACAGCAAGGGGGCAGGCAAAAAAACTGTTTTTT.